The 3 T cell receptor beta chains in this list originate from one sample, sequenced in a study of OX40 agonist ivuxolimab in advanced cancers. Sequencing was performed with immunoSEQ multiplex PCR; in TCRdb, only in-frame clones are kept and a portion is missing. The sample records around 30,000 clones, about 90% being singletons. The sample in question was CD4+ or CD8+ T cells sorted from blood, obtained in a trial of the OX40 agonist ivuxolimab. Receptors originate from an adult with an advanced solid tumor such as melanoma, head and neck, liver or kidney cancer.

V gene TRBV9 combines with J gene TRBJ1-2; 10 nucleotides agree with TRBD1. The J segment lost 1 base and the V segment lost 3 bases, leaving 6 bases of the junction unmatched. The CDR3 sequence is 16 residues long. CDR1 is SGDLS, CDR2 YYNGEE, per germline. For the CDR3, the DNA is TGTGCCAGCAGCGCCCGGGACAGGGGTTTTAACTATGGCTACACCTTC. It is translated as CASSARDRGFNYGYTF.

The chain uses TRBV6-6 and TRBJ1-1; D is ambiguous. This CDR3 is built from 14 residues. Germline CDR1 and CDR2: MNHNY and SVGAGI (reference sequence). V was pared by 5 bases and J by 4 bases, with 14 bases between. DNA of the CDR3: TGTGCCAGCAGTCAACAAGGAATAAGCACTGAAGCTTTCTTT. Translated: CASSQQGISTEAFF.

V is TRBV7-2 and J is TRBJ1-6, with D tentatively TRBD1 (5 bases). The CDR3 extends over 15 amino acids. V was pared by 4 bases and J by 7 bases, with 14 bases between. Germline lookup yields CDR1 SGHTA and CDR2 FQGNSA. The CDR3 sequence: CASSSSGLGNSPLHF. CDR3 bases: TGTGCCAGCAGCTCATCAGGGTTAGGGAATTCACCCCTCCACTTT.